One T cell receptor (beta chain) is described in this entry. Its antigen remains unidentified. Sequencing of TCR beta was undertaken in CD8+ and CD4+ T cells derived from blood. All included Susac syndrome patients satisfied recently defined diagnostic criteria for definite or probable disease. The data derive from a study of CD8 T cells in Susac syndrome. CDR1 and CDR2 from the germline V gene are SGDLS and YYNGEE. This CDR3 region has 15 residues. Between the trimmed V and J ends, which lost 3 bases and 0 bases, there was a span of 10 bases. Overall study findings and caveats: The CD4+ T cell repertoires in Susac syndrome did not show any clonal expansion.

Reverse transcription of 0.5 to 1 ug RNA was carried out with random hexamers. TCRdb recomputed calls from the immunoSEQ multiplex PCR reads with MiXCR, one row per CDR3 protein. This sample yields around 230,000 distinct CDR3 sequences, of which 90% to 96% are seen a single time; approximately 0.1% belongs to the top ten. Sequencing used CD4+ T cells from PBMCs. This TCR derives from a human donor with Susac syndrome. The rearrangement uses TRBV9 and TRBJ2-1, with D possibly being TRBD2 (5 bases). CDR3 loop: CASSEDSFSYNEQFF. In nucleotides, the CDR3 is TGTGCCAGCAGCGAGGACTCCTTCTCCTACAATGAGCAGTTCTTC. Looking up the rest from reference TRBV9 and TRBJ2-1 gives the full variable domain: DSGVTQTPKHLITATGQRVTLRCSPRSGDLSVYWYQQSLDQGLQFLIQYYNGEERAKGNILERFSAQQFPDLHSELNLSSLELGDSALYFCASSEDSFSYNEQFFGPGTRLTVL.